A selection of T cell receptor beta chains follows, all from one sample in a study of TIL therapy for anti-PD-1-resistant metastatic lung cancer. The repertoire was sequenced with immunoSEQ multiplex PCR; TCRdb's copy has only in-frame clones and lacks some. The sample lists approximately 60,000 clones; around 79% were seen once. Sequencing was performed on blood, taken at baseline. These receptors were collected from a person aged 25-85 years with non-small cell lung cancer. Both conserved end residues are part of each CDR3. D genes are given only for firm matches. A row's size may be missing; if present it is once, few, many or a size class.

V,size,length,D,J,CDR3,DNA
TRBV29-1,.,14,TRBD2,TRBJ2-7,CSVATSGSADEQYF,TGCAGCGTTGCGACTAGCGGGAGCGCGGACGAGCAGTACTTC
TRBV30,.,13,.,TRBJ2-1,CAWRVLGYNEQFF,TGTGCCTGGAGAGTTCTGGGTTACAATGAGCAGTTCTTC
TRBV19,few,13,.,TRBJ1-4,CASRASTNEKLFF,TGTGCCAGTAGGGCATCAACTAATGAAAAACTGTTTTTT
TRBV11-3,few,13,.,TRBJ1-2,CASSLADFDGYTF,TGTGCCAGCAGCTTAGCAGATTTCGATGGCTACACCTTC
TRBV7-2,.,15,.,TRBJ2-5,CASSSQGWYQETQYF,TGTGCCAGCAGCTCACAGGGCTGGTACCAAGAGACCCAGTACTTC
TRBV27,.,13,.,TRBJ1-1,CASSVNSAIEAFF,TGTGCCAGCAGCGTTAACAGTGCTATTGAAGCTTTCTTT
TRBV4-2,.,18,TRBD2,TRBJ2-2,CASSQVLSGGENTGELFF,TGTGCCAGCAGCCAAGTCCTTAGCGGGGGAGAGAACACCGGGGAGCTGTTTTTT
TRBV6-6,.,14,.,TRBJ1-5,CASSYSGANQPQHF,TGTGCCAGCAGTTACTCCGGTGCCAATCAGCCCCAGCATTTT
TRBV19,.,15,TRBD1,TRBJ2-5,CASSTGTGKQETQYF,TGTGCCAGTAGTACCGGGACAGGGAAACAAGAGACCCAGTACTTC
TRBV12-5,.,17,.,TRBJ2-1,CASGLVLPGLPYNEQFF,TGTGCTAGTGGTTTGGTACTCCCGGGACTTCCATACAATGAGCAGTTCTTC
TRBV6-6,.,15,TRBD1,TRBJ2-3,CASVGTGGETDTQYF,TGTGCCAGCGTAGGGACAGGGGGCGAGACAGATACGCAGTATTTT
TRBV27,.,14,.,TRBJ1-2,CASSPRGRADGYTF,TGTGCCAGCAGTCCCCGGGGAAGGGCCGACGGCTACACCTTC
TRBV4-2,.,19,TRBD2,TRBJ2-4,CASSQDRGDAYLAKNIQYF,TGTGCCAGCAGCCAAGATCGGGGGGATGCCTACCTAGCCAAAAACATTCAGTACTTC
TRBV7-9,.,13,.,TRBJ2-5,CASSRQLQETQYF,TGTGCCAGCAGCAGACAGCTTCAAGAGACCCAGTACTTC
TRBV28,.,14,TRBD1,TRBJ1-1,CASSFRDRRTEAFF,TGTGCCAGCAGTTTCCGGGACAGGCGAACTGAAGCTTTCTTT
TRBV6-6,.,15,.,TRBJ2-2,CASSSRTGIPGELFF,TGTGCCAGCAGTTCCCGAACAGGGATCCCCGGGGAGCTGTTTTTT
TRBV19,.,14,.,TRBJ2-7,CASSIVSIPYEQYF,TGTGCCAGTAGTATAGTCTCGATTCCCTACGAGCAGTACTTC
TRBV28,.,14,.,TRBJ1-4,CASSQGGVREKLFF,TGTGCCAGCAGTCAAGGGGGGGTTCGGGAAAAACTGTTTTTT
TRBV2,.,15,.,TRBJ1-5,CASSLGPGKKQPQHF,TGTGCCAGCTCGCTAGGACCCGGGAAGAAGCAGCCCCAGCATTTT
TRBV2,.,11,.,TRBJ1-2,CASSGQDGYTF,TGTGCCAGCAGTGGACAAGACGGCTACACCTTC
TRBV30,.,14,.,TRBJ1-2,CAWRLPKVIYGYTF,TGTGCCTGGAGGCTACCCAAGGTCATCTATGGCTACACCTTC
TRBV2,once,15,.,TRBJ2-3,CASNWGRWDADTQYF,TGTGCCAGCAACTGGGGACGTTGGGATGCAGATACGCAGTATTTT
TRBV10-3,.,11,.,TRBJ1-1,CAISERLEAFF,TGTGCCATCAGTGAGCGGCTTGAAGCTTTCTTT
TRBV27,.,15,TRBD1,TRBJ2-1,CASSLKVRQGDEQFF,TGTGCCAGCAGTTTAAAGGTTAGACAGGGCGATGAGCAGTTCTTC
TRBV7-9,.,15,TRBD1,TRBJ1-2,CASSPWTGGEGGYTF,TGTGCCAGCAGCCCATGGACAGGCGGAGAGGGAGGCTACACCTTC
TRBV5-1,.,14,.,TRBJ2-7,CASSRDGMSYEQYF,TGCGCCAGCAGCCGGGACGGTATGTCCTACGAGCAGTACTTC
TRBV5-1,once,14,.,TRBJ2-3,CASSSIVFPDTQYF,TGCGCCAGCAGCTCGATCGTCTTCCCAGATACGCAGTATTTT
TRBV7-2,.,14,.,TRBJ2-3,CASSLQTSTDTQYF,TGTGCCAGCAGCTTACAGACTAGCACAGATACGCAGTATTTT
TRBV4-2,.,14,.,TRBJ1-3,CASSLFGSGNTIYF,TGTGCCAGCAGCCTCTTTGGGTCTGGAAACACCATATATTTT
TRBV29-1,.,15,.,TRBJ2-1,CSAPSGQGMYNEQFF,TGCAGCGCCCCAAGTGGGCAGGGGATGTACAATGAGCAGTTCTTC
TRBV28,.,14,.,TRBJ2-7,CASSPQGRAREQYF,TGTGCCAGCAGTCCCCAAGGCAGGGCGCGGGAGCAGTACTTC
TRBV15,few,12,.,TRBJ1-2,CATGETNYGYTF,TGTGCCACAGGAGAAACTAACTATGGCTACACCTTC
TRBV27,.,17,TRBD1,TRBJ2-6,CASRPGTGVSGANVLTF,TGTGCCAGCAGACCCGGGACAGGGGTCTCTGGGGCCAACGTCCTGACTTTC
TRBV28,.,15,TRBD2,TRBJ2-3,CASSPRRDYTDTQYF,TGTGCCAGCAGCCCAAGAAGGGACTACACAGATACGCAGTATTTT
TRBV10-1,.,14,.,TRBJ2-5,CASSDGDLQETQYF,TGCGCCAGCAGTGATGGGGACTTACAAGAGACCCAGTACTTC
TRBV19,.,15,.,TRBJ1-2,CASSIDRALWYGYTF,TGTGCCAGTAGTATAGACAGGGCCCTATGGTATGGCTACACCTTC
TRBV7-8,few,12,.,TRBJ2-2,CASSLDRGELFF,TGTGCCAGCAGCTTAGACCGCGGGGAGCTGTTTTTT
TRBV5-6,few,16,.,TRBJ1-2,CASSSLEAGVMRGYTF,TGTGCCAGCAGCTCATTAGAGGCAGGGGTTATGAGGGGCTACACCTTC
TRBV9,.,21,TRBD1,TRBJ2-3,CASSSRWGVQTWTGSEDTQYF,TGTGCCAGCAGCTCTAGATGGGGAGTTCAAACCTGGACAGGGTCAGAAGATACGCAGTATTTT
TRBV10-1,few,20,.,TRBJ1-3,CASSPGGEWTLVSSGNTIYF,TGCGCCAGCAGTCCCGGCGGTGAATGGACACTTGTTAGCTCTGGAAACACCATATATTTT
TRBV5-1,.,15,.,TRBJ2-1,CASIPGAGVSNEQFF,TGCGCCAGCATCCCGGGGGCGGGAGTAAGCAATGAGCAGTTCTTC
TRBV29-1,.,14,TRBD1,TRBJ1-1,CSAGQGALGTEAFF,TGCAGCGCCGGACAGGGGGCACTGGGCACTGAAGCTTTCTTT
TRBV19,once,16,.,TRBJ2-4,CASTSFGAGAKNIQYF,.
TRBV19,few,15,TRBD1,TRBJ1-5,CASSTTGQGFQPQHF,TGTGCCAGTAGTACCACGGGACAGGGGTTTCAGCCCCAGCATTTT
TRBV7-2,.,14,.,TRBJ2-1,CASSFFPGYNEQFF,TGTGCCAGCAGCTTCTTTCCGGGGTACAATGAGCAGTTCTTC
TRBV5-1,.,17,TRBD2,TRBJ2-3,CASSLVLAGAGTDTQYF,TGCGCCAGCAGCTTGGTCCTAGCGGGAGCGGGCACAGATACGCAGTATTTT
TRBV10-3,.,13,TRBD2,TRBJ2-1,CAISRTSYNEQFF,TGTGCCATCAGCCGGACTAGCTACAATGAGCAGTTCTTC
TRBV27,once,14,.,TRBJ1-3,CASSSGRVGNTIYF,TGTGCCAGCAGCTCGGGACGAGTTGGAAACACCATATATTTT
TRBV13,.,15,.,TRBJ1-6,CASSLDQGRNSPLHF,TGTGCCAGCAGCCTCGACCAGGGACGAAATTCACCCCTCCACTTT
TRBV5-1,.,14,.,TRBJ1-3,CASSVGGAGNTIYF,TGCGCCAGCAGCGTTGGAGGGGCAGGAAACACCATATATTTT
TRBV6-1,.,11,.,TRBJ2-7,CASSELYEQYF,TGTGCCAGCAGTGAACTCTACGAGCAGTACTTC
TRBV30,few,14,.,TRBJ1-4,CAWSQQATNEKLFF,TGTGCCTGGAGCCAACAAGCAACTAATGAAAAACTGTTTTTT
TRBV29-1,few,15,.,TRBJ1-2,CSVEKTATGRYGYTF,TGCAGCGTTGAGAAGACAGCAACAGGGCGGTATGGCTACACCTTC
TRBV28,.,12,TRBD1,TRBJ1-1,CASSTDRGQAFF,TGTGCCAGCAGTACTGACAGGGGTCAAGCTTTCTTT
TRBV5-1,.,15,.,TRBJ1-5,CASSIGSTGNQPQHF,TGCGCCAGCAGCATTGGGAGTACGGGCAATCAGCCCCAGCATTTT